The following is a T cell receptor (beta chain) sequence with its context. The antigen remains unidentified. CD4+ T cells from unexposed donors were obtained before the COVID-19 pandemic (2011-2018). After roughly ten days of culture, CD4+ T cells were isolated. Testing used SARS-CoV-2 S/N and four cold-coronavirus spikes on unexposed-donor CD4+ T cells, cells permitting. Cultures received half-medium IL-2 refreshes on days 3 and 7. V lost 3 bases, J lost 7 bases, and 12 bases lay in between. This CDR3 is built from 13 residues. The source of the sample is a study of CD4 T cells in relation to SARS-CoV-2 and coronaviruses. About the research overall: The negative reference was HIV-1 Nef peptide pool or peptide-free culture. The HLA restriction of the shared crossreactive spike epitopes was mapped.

Assay used: immunoSEQ multiplex PCR; TCRdb lists only in-frame clones, some missing. The sample has around 23,000 clones, approximately 72% seen once. The sample taken for sequencing was CD4+ T cells from PBMCs, cultured in vitro. This receptor was taken from a human donor in good health. The rearrangement uses TRBV12-3 or TRBV12-4 and TRBJ1-2; D remains unclear. The CDR3 protein is CASSFLAASGYTF. DNA of the CDR3: TGTGCCAGCAGTTTCCTGGCCGCCAGTGGCTACACCTTC.